These T cell receptor beta chains were read from a single sample in a study of cytomegalovirus exposure and HLA in healthy donors. Produced via immunoSEQ multiplex PCR; TCRdb's table is partial and in-frame only. The sample has 150,000 or so clones, 75% seen once; the top ten hold roughly 6.6%. Specimen: PBMCs. The receptors originated from a young man in good health and CMV-seronegative. The CDR3 runs from the conserved cysteine through the conserved F or W. A D gene is named only where the DNA matches it firmly. Some rows mark clone size as missing; the rest say once, few, many or name a class of expanded clone.

>TRBJ2-3|NA|TRBD1|TRBV2
CASKIRTGVADTQYF
TGTGCCAGCAAAATAAGAACAGGGGTGGCAGATACGCAGTATTTT
>TRBJ1-5|NA|NA|TRBV6-1
CASSDLGMEAEPQHF
TGTGCCAGCAGTGACTTGGGAATGGAAGCGGAACCCCAGCATTTT
>TRBJ2-3|once|TRBD2|TRBV11-1
CASSSSGGASTGDTQYF
TGTGCCAGCAGCTCAAGCGGGGGGGCATCAACCGGAGATACGCAGTATTTT
>TRBJ2-3|NA|TRBD1|TRBV29-1
CSAHRGLDTQYF
TGCAGCGCCCACAGGGGGCTGGATACGCAGTATTTT
>TRBJ2-1|NA|NA|TRBV9
CASSVWDGGEQFF
TGTGCCAGCAGCGTATGGGACGGGGGTGAGCAGTTCTTC
>TRBJ1-3|NA|NA|TRBV11-2
CASSLSDSSGNTIYF
TGTGCCAGCAGCTTAAGCGACAGCTCTGGAAACACCATATATTTT
>TRBJ2-2|NA|NA|TRBV2
CASSERYVAPGRGELFF
TGTGCCAGCAGTGAAAGGTATGTAGCGCCCGGTAGGGGGGAGCTGTTTTTT
>TRBJ1-4|NA|TRBD1|TRBV6-5
CASSSSGTGGEKLFF
TGTGCCAGCAGTTCTTCCGGGACAGGGGGAGAAAAACTGTTTTTT
>TRBJ2-1|NA|TRBD2|TRBV28
CASSSGGYNEQFF
TGTGCCAGCAGCAGCGGGGGTTACAATGAGCAGTTCTTC
>TRBJ1-1|NA|NA|TRBV6-5
CASIPVGGLAAFF
TGTGCCAGCATTCCCGTGGGGGGGCTGGCAGCTTTCTTT
>TRBJ1-1|NA|NA|TRBV5-5
CASSLDGLMNTEAFF
TGTGCCAGCAGCTTGGATGGTCTAATGAACACTGAAGCTTTCTTT
>TRBJ1-1|NA|NA|TRBV20-1
CSAKDKTEAFF
TGCAGTGCAAAGGACAAGACTGAAGCTTTCTTT
>TRBJ2-5|NA|TRBD2|TRBV27
CASSRLAWETQYF
TGTGCCAGCAGTCGACTAGCTTGGGAGACCCAGTACTTC
>TRBJ1-2|NA|TRBD1|TRBV15
CATSRVGQAQSIHSYTF
TGTGCCACCAGCAGAGTGGGACAGGCGCAATCGATTCATAGCTACACCTTC
>TRBJ2-7|NA|TRBD1|TRBV7-9
CASSLVGTGTYEQYF
TGTGCCAGCAGCTTGGTGGGGACAGGGACCTACGAGCAGTACTTC
>TRBJ2-2|NA|NA|TRBV5-5
CASSLSIGTGELFF
TGTGCCAGCAGCTTGTCTATCGGGACCGGGGAGCTGTTTTTT
>TRBJ1-1|NA|NA|TRBV27
CASSLEPGLDTEAFF
TGTGCCAGCAGTTTAGAACCGGGGTTGGACACTGAAGCTTTCTTT
>TRBJ2-3|NA|TRBD2|TRBV10-3
CAISGLAGATDTQYF
TGTGCCATCAGTGGCCTAGCGGGAGCTACAGATACGCAGTATTTT
>TRBJ2-1|NA|TRBD2|TRBV10-3
CAIRVGLAGGPGEQFF
TGTGCCATCAGGGTTGGACTAGCGGGAGGGCCGGGTGAGCAGTTCTTC
>TRBJ2-6|NA|NA|TRBV18
CASSPGSSYSGANVLTF
TGTGCCAGCTCCCCGGGGTCAAGCTACTCTGGGGCCAACGTCCTGACTTTC
>TRBJ1-1|many|NA|TRBV5-1
CASRLGLSMNTEAFF
TGCGCCAGCAGATTGGGGTTGAGCATGAACACTGAAGCTTTCTTT
>TRBJ1-1|NA|TRBD1|TRBV5-1
CASSTTYRGEAFF
TGCGCCAGCAGCACAACGTACAGGGGGGAAGCTTTCTTT
>TRBJ2-1|NA|TRBD2|TRBV28
CATISGSSYNEQFF
TGTGCCACCATTAGCGGGAGCTCCTACAATGAGCAGTTCTTC
>TRBJ1-6|NA|NA|TRBV18
CASSQWEGVSSPLHF
TGTGCCAGCTCACAGTGGGAGGGGGTGTCGTCACCCCTCCACTTT
>TRBJ2-6|NA|NA|TRBV7-6
CASSPPMRRGANVLTF
TGTGCCAGCAGCCCCCCTATGCGCCGGGGGGCCAACGTCCTGACTTTC
>TRBJ1-2|few|TRBD1|TRBV28
CASRGQGRFGYTF
TGTGCCAGCAGAGGACAGGGTCGGTTTGGCTACACCTTC
>TRBJ1-1|once|NA|TRBV7-2
CASSLSPTSQHEAFF
TGTGCCAGCAGCTTATCCCCGACAAGCCAGCATGAAGCTTTCTTT
>TRBJ1-1|NA|NA|TRBV10-3
CAISELEVPAFF
TGTGCCATCAGTGAATTGGAGGTCCCAGCTTTCTTT
>TRBJ2-7|once|NA|TRBV11-2
CASSLWQSYEQYF
TGTGCCAGCAGCTTATGGCAGTCCTACGAGCAGTACTTC